What follows describes a single T cell receptor (beta chain). Its target is unknown. This CDR3 is built from 16 residues. Germline values: CDR1 SGHDT, CDR2 YYEEEE. With 0 bases removed from V and 3 bases from J, the gap between germline ends came to 13 bases. Data came from immunoSEQ multiplex PCR; TCRdb stores just in-frame clones and leaves some out. The sample lists roughly 2,300,000 clones, under 95% occurring once. This sample was included in a study of shared clonotypes between healthy human individuals. Broader study findings: Sharing of clonotypes among donors was expected to vary with sequencing depth. In having few donors, the study represented limited genetic and exposure-history diversity.

The chain recombines TRBV5-6 with TRBJ2-1; tentative D call: TRBD1 (6 bases). Sequencing used naive CD4+ T cells from PBMCs. Subset defined: CD45RA+ positively selected. The clonotype originates from a man between 18 and 35 years old in good health. Some clones in this sample may be carry-over from other donors' samples. The CDR3 DNA is TGTGCCAGCAGCTTGGCCAAAGGGACAAACTACAATGAGCAGTTCTTC. Protein product: CASSLAKGTNYNEQFF.